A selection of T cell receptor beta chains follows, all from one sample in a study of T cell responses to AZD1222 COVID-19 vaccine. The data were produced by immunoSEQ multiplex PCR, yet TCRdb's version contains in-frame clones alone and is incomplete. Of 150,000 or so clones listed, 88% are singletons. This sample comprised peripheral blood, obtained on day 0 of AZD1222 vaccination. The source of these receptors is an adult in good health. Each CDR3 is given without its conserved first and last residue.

CDR3 protein: ASSLMAYLAYEQY; J gene: TRBJ2-7; V gene: TRBV7-2; CDR3 length: 13
CDR3 protein: ASSWRLAEYNEQF; J gene: TRBJ2-1; V gene: TRBV6-5; CDR3 length: 13
CDR3 protein: ASSRGSGSREKLF; J gene: TRBJ1-4; V gene: TRBV4-3; CDR3 length: 13
CDR3 protein: ASSLGGGGSQPQH; J gene: TRBJ1-5; V gene: TRBV5-1; CDR3 length: 13
CDR3 protein: ASSLFTSGGIGYNEQF; J gene: TRBJ2-1; V gene: TRBV11-2; CDR3 length: 16
CDR3 protein: ASMGGGGTGELF; J gene: TRBJ2-2; V gene: TRBV28; CDR3 length: 12
CDR3 protein: ASKGTGNTDTQY; J gene: TRBJ2-3; V gene: TRBV10-2; CDR3 length: 12
CDR3 protein: ASRTQRGYEQY; J gene: TRBJ2-7; V gene: TRBV6-5; CDR3 length: 11
CDR3 protein: ASSSRPRGAEYNEQF; J gene: TRBJ2-1; V gene: TRBV28; CDR3 length: 15
CDR3 protein: ASSNSGRIEKLF; J gene: TRBJ1-4; V gene: TRBV6-2/TRBV6-3; CDR3 length: 12
CDR3 protein: ASSLTSGRDTQY; J gene: TRBJ2-3; V gene: TRBV10-2; CDR3 length: 12
CDR3 protein: AISDGPPRGESYEQY; J gene: TRBJ2-7; V gene: TRBV10-3; CDR3 length: 15
CDR3 protein: ASSLGQLNTEAF; J gene: TRBJ1-1; V gene: TRBV7-9; CDR3 length: 12
CDR3 protein: ASSFRDGSSYNSPLH; J gene: TRBJ1-6; V gene: TRBV21-1; CDR3 length: 15
CDR3 protein: ASSHNRGNTGELF; J gene: TRBJ2-2; V gene: TRBV7-2; CDR3 length: 13
CDR3 protein: ASSLVGSGNNQPQH; J gene: TRBJ1-5; V gene: TRBV7-2; CDR3 length: 14
CDR3 protein: ATSDPGDTGELF; J gene: TRBJ2-2; V gene: TRBV24-1; CDR3 length: 12
CDR3 protein: ASSLAGQGSNQPQH; J gene: TRBJ1-5; V gene: TRBV5-1; CDR3 length: 14
CDR3 protein: ASRARVGYGYT; J gene: TRBJ1-2; V gene: TRBV6-5; CDR3 length: 11
CDR3 protein: ASSWPGGDGYT; J gene: TRBJ1-2; V gene: TRBV7-3; CDR3 length: 11
CDR3 protein: ASRRTENTEAF; J gene: TRBJ1-1; V gene: TRBV12-3/TRBV12-4; CDR3 length: 11
CDR3 protein: ASSVRGDSMNTEAF; J gene: TRBJ1-1; V gene: TRBV9; CDR3 length: 14
CDR3 protein: ASSLVYETGNNEQF; J gene: TRBJ2-1; V gene: TRBV7-8; CDR3 length: 14
CDR3 protein: ATSRDSRGYGYT; J gene: TRBJ1-2; V gene: TRBV15; CDR3 length: 12
CDR3 protein: ASSQDLTMRTYEQY; J gene: TRBJ2-7; V gene: TRBV4-1; CDR3 length: 14
CDR3 protein: ASSQAGTGTGELF; J gene: TRBJ2-2; V gene: TRBV4-2; CDR3 length: 13
CDR3 protein: ASYSSSSYNEQF; J gene: TRBJ2-1; V gene: TRBV28; CDR3 length: 12
CDR3 protein: ASYSGGARNEQY; J gene: TRBJ2-7; V gene: TRBV18; CDR3 length: 12
CDR3 protein: SVGDRFDGYT; J gene: TRBJ1-2; V gene: TRBV29-1; CDR3 length: 10
CDR3 protein: ASITGTKGEKLF; J gene: TRBJ1-4; V gene: TRBV28; CDR3 length: 12